This T cell receptor beta chain was sequenced during a study of blood T cells in healthy people across ages. Study findings and constraints: Changes in expanded clonotypes were possibly confounded, as the CMV status of donors was unknown. The study regarded diversity estimates from one million T cells as underestimates.

PBMCs numbering at least 7 million were isolated per sample. The sample holds a few counts of this clonotype. As yet, its antigen is unknown. The authors ran a second PCR of roughly 6 to 12 cycles using a sample-barcoded 5' primer and a J-beta primer mix. TCRdb re-called the 5' RACE reads with MiXCR, one entry per CDR3 protein. The sample records about 640,000 distinct CDR3 sequences, roughly 53% being singletons. The TCR comes from a man aged 55 to 70 in good health. The sample taken for sequencing was blood.

Written as DNA, the CDR3 is TGCAGCGTTGAAACGTCAGGGGCTAGTGACCAGTACTTC. This encodes CSVETSGASDQYF. The V call is TRBV29-1, the J call TRBJ2-5, with D maybe TRBD1 (6 bases). Trimming left V 2 bases short and J 10 bases short, with 17 bases between. CDR3 length: 13 residues. Germline V gene lookup returns CDR1 SQVTM and CDR2 ANQGSEA.